This entry lists 13 T cell receptor beta chains sequenced from one sample in a study of blood T cell repertoires in COVID-19. Assay: immunoSEQ multiplex PCR; the TCRdb copy retains only in-frame clones and omits some. The top ten clones hold 3% to 4% of a sample with a few hundred thousand clones, 80% to 90% of them seen once. Sequencing was done on a sample of PBMCs or T cells enriched from blood (not recorded which). These receptors all come from a woman aged 35 to 49 with acute COVID-19.

CDR3 sequence (DNA): TGTGCCAGCAGCAACAACCACCCCGGGACAGGGATTAGCGGGATAACCTACAATGAGCAGTTCTTC. Its protein product is CASSNNHPGTGISGITYNEQFF. The chain combines TRBV7-6 with TRBJ2-1, with a tentative D call TRBD1 (9 bases). The CDR3 runs 22 residues. V lost 5 bases, J lost 2 bases, and 34 bases lay in between. Germline CDR1 reads SGHVS; CDR2 reads FNYEAQ.

The chain joins TRBV20-1 to TRBJ1-2; no clear D gene. Germline loops: CDR1 DFQATT, CDR2 SNEGSKA (reference sequence). This CDR3 region has 11 residues. CDR3 residues: CRSGSNYGYTF. The CDR3 DNA follows: TGCAGGTCCGGGTCTAACTATGGCTACACCTTC.

This rearrangement joins TRBV7-6 to TRBJ2-1; 12 positions match TRBD2. This CDR3 comprises 18 residues. Looked up from germline, CDR1 is SGHVS and CDR2 is FNYEAQ. With 5 bases clipped from V and 6 bases from J, the junction kept 14 bases outside the gene matches. This chain's CDR3 is CASSLVPLAGGPANEQFF. CDR3 DNA sequence: TGTGCCAGCAGCCTGGTTCCCCTAGCGGGAGGGCCCGCCAATGAGCAGTTCTTC. Combining the CDR3 with reference TRBV7-6 and TRBJ2-1 gives the whole variable domain GAGVSQSPRYKVTKRGQDVALRCDPISGHVSLYWYRQALGQGPEFLTYFNYEAQQDKSGLPNDRFSAERPEGSISTLTIQRTEQRDSAMYRCASSLVPLAGGPANEQFFGPGTRLTVL.

The chain couples TRBV6-1 to TRBJ2-3; the D gene is possibly TRBD2 (6 bases). This CDR3 is built from 16 residues. The germline V gene encodes CDR1 MNHNS and CDR2 SASEGT. Trimming took off 2 bases at V and 3 bases at J, with 15 bases between the two ends. This CDR3 reads CASSEWGGRRTDTQYF. The CDR3 DNA reads as TGTGCCAGCAGTGAATGGGGTGGGAGGAGGACAGATACGCAGTATTTT.

The CDR3 nucleotides read TGCGCCAGCAGCCCCATGGCGGGGTCCTATGGCTACACCTTC. This translates into CASSPMAGSYGYTF. The V and J genes are TRBV5-1 and TRBJ1-2; no clear D gene. Germline V gene lookup returns CDR1 SGHRS and CDR2 YFSETQ. Between the trimmed V and J ends, which lost 4 bases and 4 bases, there was a span of 14 bases. The length of the CDR3 is 14 residues.

For the CDR3, the DNA is TGTGCCAGCAGCACCGGGGGGAACTATGGCTACACCTTC. The encoded protein is CASSTGGNYGYTF. The chain employs TRBV11-3 and TRBJ1-2; perhaps TRBD1 as D (5 bases). This CDR3 has 13 amino acids. V was cut by 5 bases and J by 2 bases, with 9 bases left in between. Germline V CDR1 and CDR2: SGHNT, YENEEA.

The CDR3 sequence: CASSLVRHGETQYF. The CDR3 region has the DNA TGTGCCAGCAGCTTAGTCCGGCACGGGGAGACCCAGTACTTC. This chain links TRBV7-9 with TRBJ2-5; unclear D gene. V gave up 1 base and J gave up 5 bases, with 11 bases separating them. Germline assignment: CDR1 SEHNR and CDR2 FQNEAQ (reference sequence). The CDR3 length is 14 residues.

The V gene is TRBV7-9, the J gene TRBJ1-4, with a weak D call TRBD1 (6 bases). This CDR3 is built from 15 residues. The germline V and J ends were trimmed by 5 bases and 0 bases, with 10 bases remaining between them. CDR1 and CDR2 from the germline V gene are SEHNR and FQNEAQ (reference sequence). The CDR3 nucleotides are TGTGCCAGCAGCCAGGACAGACCAACTAATGAAAAACTGTTTTTT. This encodes CASSQDRPTNEKLFF. Drawing the rest from reference TRBV7-9 and TRBJ1-4, the complete variable domain is DTGVSQNPRHKITKRGQNVTFRCDPISEHNRLYWYRQTLGQGPEFLTYFQNEAQLEKSRLLSDRFSAERPKGSFSTLEIQRTEQGDSAMYLCASSQDRPTNEKLFFGSGTQLSVL.

The gene calls are TRBV28 and TRBJ1-2; 8 bases fit TRBD1. Germline CDR1 MDHEN, CDR2 SYDVKM. V was pared by 5 bases and J by 3 bases, with 5 bases of the junction left unmatched. The CDR3 is 14 amino acids. The CDR3 sequence: CASSGRQGHYGYTF. In DNA, the CDR3 is TGTGCCAGCAGTGGGAGACAGGGGCACTATGGCTACACCTTC.

The table lists this clone with a count of one. The rearrangement links TRBV2 to TRBJ2-5; the match to TRBD1 covers 7 bases. The CDR3 loop spans 13 amino acids. The germline CDR1 and CDR2 sequences are SNHLY and FYNNEI. The V gene end was trimmed by 7 bases and the J gene end by 3 bases; junction bases not matched to a gene: 5. The CDR3 DNA reads TGTGCCAGCACGGACAGGATGAAAGAGACCCAGTACTTC. It yields the protein CASTDRMKETQYF. The variable domain in full, with the rest retrieved from reference TRBV2 and TRBJ2-5, is EPEVTQTPSHQVTQMGQEVILRCVPISNHLYFYWYRQILGQKVEFLVSFYNNEISEKSEIFDDQFSVERPDGSNFTLKIRSTKLEDSAMYFCASTDRMKETQYFGPGTRLLVL.

The chain combines TRBV19 with TRBJ2-3; the D gene is possibly TRBD2 (6 bases). The CDR3 loop spans 14 amino acids. Germline assignment: CDR1 LNHDA and CDR2 SQIVND (reference sequence). Trimming cost V 3 bases and J 4 bases, with 11 bases left between them. The CDR3 spells CASSIPGVADTQYF. The CDR3 bases are TGTGCCAGTAGTATCCCGGGAGTGGCAGATACGCAGTATTTT.

The chain is built from TRBV6-4 and TRBJ2-1; perhaps TRBD2 as D (6 bases). This CDR3 is built from 16 residues. Per the germline V gene, CDR1 is MRHNA and CDR2 is SNTAGT. Trimming left V 5 bases short and J 5 bases short, with 19 bases between. CDR3 in amino acids: CASSTEGFSGNNEQFF. CDR3 nucleotide sequence: TGTGCCAGCAGTACGGAGGGGTTCTCGGGGAACAATGAGCAGTTCTTC.

This chain joins TRBV9 and TRBJ1-5; D uncertain. CDR3 length: 14 residues. Germline V gene data show CDR1 as SGDLS and CDR2 as YYNGEE. Trimming removed 4 bases from V and 0 bases from J, with 8 bases in between. DNA for the CDR3: TGTGCCAGCAGCCTAACAGATAGCAATCAGCCCCAGCATTTT. As protein: CASSLTDSNQPQHF.